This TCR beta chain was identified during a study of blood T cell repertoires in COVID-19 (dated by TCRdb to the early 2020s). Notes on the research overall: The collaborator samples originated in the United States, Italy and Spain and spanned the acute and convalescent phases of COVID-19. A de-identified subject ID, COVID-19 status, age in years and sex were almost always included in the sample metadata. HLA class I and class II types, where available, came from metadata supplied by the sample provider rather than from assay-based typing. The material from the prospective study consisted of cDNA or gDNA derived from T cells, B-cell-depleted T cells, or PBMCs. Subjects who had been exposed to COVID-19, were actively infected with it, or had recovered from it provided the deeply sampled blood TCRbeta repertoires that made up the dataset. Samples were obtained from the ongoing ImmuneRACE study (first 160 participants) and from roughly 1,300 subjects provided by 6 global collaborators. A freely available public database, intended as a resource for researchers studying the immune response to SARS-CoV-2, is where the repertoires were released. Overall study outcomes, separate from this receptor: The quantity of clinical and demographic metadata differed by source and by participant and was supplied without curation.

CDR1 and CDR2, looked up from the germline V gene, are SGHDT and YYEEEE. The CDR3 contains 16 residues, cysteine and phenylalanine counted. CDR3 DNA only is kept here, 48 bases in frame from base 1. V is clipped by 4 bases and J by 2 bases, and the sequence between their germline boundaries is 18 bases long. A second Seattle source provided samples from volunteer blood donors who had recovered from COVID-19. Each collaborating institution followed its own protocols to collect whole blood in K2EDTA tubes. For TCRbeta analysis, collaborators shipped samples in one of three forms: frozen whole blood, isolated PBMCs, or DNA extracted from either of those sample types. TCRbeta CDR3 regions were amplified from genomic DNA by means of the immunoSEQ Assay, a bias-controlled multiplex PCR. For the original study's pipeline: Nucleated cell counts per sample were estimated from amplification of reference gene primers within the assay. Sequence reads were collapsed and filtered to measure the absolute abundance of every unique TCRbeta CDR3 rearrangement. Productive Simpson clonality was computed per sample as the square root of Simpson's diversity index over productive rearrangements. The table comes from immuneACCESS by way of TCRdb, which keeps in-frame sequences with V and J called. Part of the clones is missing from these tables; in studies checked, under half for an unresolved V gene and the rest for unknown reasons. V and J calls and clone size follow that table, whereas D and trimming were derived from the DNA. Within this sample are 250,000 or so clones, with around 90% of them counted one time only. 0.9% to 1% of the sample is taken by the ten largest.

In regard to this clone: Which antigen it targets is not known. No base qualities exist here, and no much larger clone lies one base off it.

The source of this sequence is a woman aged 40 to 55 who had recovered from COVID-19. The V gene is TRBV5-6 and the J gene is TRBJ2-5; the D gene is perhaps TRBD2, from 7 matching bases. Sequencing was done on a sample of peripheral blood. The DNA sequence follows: TGTGCCAGCAGCACCCCCAGGGGAGGGAGACAAGAGACCCAGTACTTC. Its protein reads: CASSTPRGGRQETQYF.